This TCR beta chain emerged from a study of regulatory T cells in long-lasting Graves disease. Indicated time point: newly diagnosed GD, antithyroid drugs for less than 3 months. RNA isolated from PBMCs was used to make the TCR library. Arm-PCR of CDR3 regions and iRepertoire HTBI primers were used to build TCR beta libraries. In TCRdb, the multiplex PCR reads were re-called with MiXCR into one record per CDR3 protein. The sample has about 530,000 distinct CDR3 sequences; more than 15% are singletons. Trimming cost V 2 bases and J 3 bases, with 4 bases left between them. CDR3 length: 13 amino acids. The germline V gene encodes CDR1 LNHDA and CDR2 SQIVND (reference sequence). The data were also submitted as part of a second study, on T cells in Graves' hyperthyroidism and ophthalmopathy. That source reports: It was uncontrolled infection, other autoimmune disease, pregnancy or lactation that excluded patients.

Sequenced material: peripheral blood mononuclear cells (PBMCs), taken at new diagnosis, from a patient treated with antithyroid drugs. This chain joins TRBV19 and TRBJ1-4; unclear D gene. This receptor was identified in a woman aged 35-65 years with Graves disease. The CDR3 DNA reads TGTGCCAGTAGTATAAGCTCTAATGAAAAACTGTTTTTT. It is translated as CASSISSNEKLFF.